This T cell receptor (beta chain) originates from a study of shared clonotypes between healthy human individuals. Repertoires were generated with immunoSEQ multiplex PCR, while TCRdb's copy carries only in-frame clones and drops some. The table shows fewer than 2.5 million clones, with roughly 93% occurring only once. This CDR3 has 12 residues. Germline V gene data show CDR1 as SGHRS and CDR2 as YFSETQ. V dropped 0 bases and J dropped 7 bases, with 4 bases sitting between them. This chain uses TRBV5-1 with TRBJ1-4; D is uncertain. The TCR originated in a man aged 18 to 30 in good health. Some clones in this sample may be carry-over from other donors' samples. Sequencing used naive CD4+ T cells from PBMCs. Specified subset: CD45RA+ positively selected. CDR3 loop: CASSLASEKLFF. Here the CDR3 DNA reads TGCGCCAGCAGCTTGGCCTCTGAAAAACTGTTTTTT. The variable domain in full, completed from reference TRBV5-1 and TRBJ1-4, reads KAGVTQTPRYLIKTRGQQVTLSCSPISGHRSVSWYQQTPGQGLQFLFEYFSETQRNKGNFPGRFSGRQFSNSRSEMNVSTLELGDSALYLCASSLASEKLFFGSGTQLSVL.